The T cell receptor (beta chain) under discussion was sequenced for a study of T cells in Graves' hyperthyroidism and ophthalmopathy. RNA transcripts served as the template for amplifying TCR beta CDR3 regions. The HTBI set primed first-round TCR CDR3 RT-PCR. Using its own MiXCR run on the multiplex PCR reads, TCRdb lists one record per CDR3 protein. The table has 490,000 or so distinct CDR3 sequences, 22% seen once. V lost 4 bases and J lost 4; bases outside the gene matches: 8. CDR1 and CDR2 (germline): MNHNS, SASEGT. The CDR3 is 16 residues long. This chain links TRBV6-1 with TRBJ2-2; 8 bases align to TRBD1. The source material was blood. This clonotype was obtained from a woman between 65 and 79 years old with Graves' ophthalmopathy. The chain's CDR3 is CASSARQGSGTGELFF. In DNA, the CDR3 is TGTGCCAGCAGTGCTCGACAGGGGTCGGGCACCGGGGAGCTGTTTTTT.